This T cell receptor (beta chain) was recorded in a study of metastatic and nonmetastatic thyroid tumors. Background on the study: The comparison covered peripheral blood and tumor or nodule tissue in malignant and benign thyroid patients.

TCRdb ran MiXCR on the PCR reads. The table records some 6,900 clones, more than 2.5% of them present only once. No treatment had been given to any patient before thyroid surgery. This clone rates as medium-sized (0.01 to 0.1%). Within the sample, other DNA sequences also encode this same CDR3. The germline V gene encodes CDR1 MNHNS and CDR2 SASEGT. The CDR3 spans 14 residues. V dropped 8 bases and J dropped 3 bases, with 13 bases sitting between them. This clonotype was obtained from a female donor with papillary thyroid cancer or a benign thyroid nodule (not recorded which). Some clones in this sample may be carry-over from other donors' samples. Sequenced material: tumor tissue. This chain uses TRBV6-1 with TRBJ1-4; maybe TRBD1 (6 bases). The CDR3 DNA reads TGTGCCAGCGGACAGCTGGTAGCTAATGAAAAACTGTTTTTT. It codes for CASGQLVANEKLFF.